This T cell receptor (beta chain) was sequenced for a study of cytomegalovirus exposure and HLA in healthy donors. Overall study results and limits: Reports credit the classifier with highly specific, highly sensitive diagnosis of cytomegalovirus status. According to a subsequent analysis, TCR clusters identified in the first cohort showed a tendency to co-occur across the roughly 120 validation repertoires.

The donors were in the roughly 110-subject validation cohort; that cohort was separate from the approximately 670-subject first cohort. Deletions cut 1 base from V and 0 bases from J, with 9 bases between. Germline V lookup: CDR1 MGHRA, CDR2 YSYEKL. This CDR3 region has 16 residues. Sequencing used immunoSEQ multiplex PCR; TCRdb keeps in-frame clones, though not all of them. The sample consists of about 340,000 clones, roughly 89% of them appearing once. Remarks on this clone: Its antigen is unknown.

The sequence derives from a woman under 30 in good health and CMV-seronegative. Input material: PBMCs. The chain recombines TRBV4-1 with TRBJ2-2, with D hard to call. Here the CDR3 reads CASSQVASPNTGELFF. The DNA of the CDR3 is TGCGCCAGCAGCCAAGTTGCGTCCCCGAACACCGGGGAGCTGTTTTTT.